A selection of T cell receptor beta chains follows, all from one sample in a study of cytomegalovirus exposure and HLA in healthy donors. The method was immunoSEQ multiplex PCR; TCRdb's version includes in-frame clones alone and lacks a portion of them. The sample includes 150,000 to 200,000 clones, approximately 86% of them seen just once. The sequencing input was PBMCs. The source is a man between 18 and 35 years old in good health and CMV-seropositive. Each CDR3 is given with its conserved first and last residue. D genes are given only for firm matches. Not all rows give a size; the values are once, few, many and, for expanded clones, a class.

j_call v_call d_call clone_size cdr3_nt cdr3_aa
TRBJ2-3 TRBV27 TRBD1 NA TGTGCCAGCAGTTTACTTCCAAACAGGGGTACGCAGTATTTT CASSLLPNRGTQYF
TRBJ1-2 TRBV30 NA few TGTGCCTACCACTCGGACAGCTATTATGGCTACACCTTC CAYHSDSYYGYTF
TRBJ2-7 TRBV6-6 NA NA TGTGCCAGCAGTATGGCGGCTAGAAACGAGCAGTACTTC CASSMAARNEQYF
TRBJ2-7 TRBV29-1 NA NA TGCAGCGTTGTGTCAGGGCGCCGGGACGAGCAGTACTTC CSVVSGRRDEQYF
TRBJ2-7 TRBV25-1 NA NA TGTGCCAGCAGTGAATCGGGAGCCTACGAGCAGTACTTC CASSESGAYEQYF
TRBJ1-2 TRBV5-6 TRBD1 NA TGTGCCAGCAGCCCAAACAGGGGTGATGGCTACACCTTC CASSPNRGDGYTF
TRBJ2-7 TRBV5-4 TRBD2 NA TGTGCCAGCAGCTTGTTCAGCGGGAACAATTACGAGCAGTACTTC CASSLFSGNNYEQYF
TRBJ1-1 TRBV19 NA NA TGTGCCGGAGGGCTCTCACCTTCCTTGGACGGGAGGAACACTGAAGCTTTCTTT CAGGLSPSLDGRNTEAFF
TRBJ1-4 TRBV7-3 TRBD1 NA TGTGCCAGCAGGTTCCCTAGATTCAGGGGGCAAAGGGAAGAAAAACTGTTTTTT CASRFPRFRGQREEKLFF
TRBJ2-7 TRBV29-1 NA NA TGCAGCGCCCTTAGGCAGGAGGGCGAGCAGTACTTC CSALRQEGEQYF
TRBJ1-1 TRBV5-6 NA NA TGTGCCAGCAGCTTGGGTCCCATGAACACTGAAGCTTTCTTT CASSLGPMNTEAFF
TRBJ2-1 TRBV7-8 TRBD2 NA TGTGCCGTCGGGAGGATTACCTACAATGAGCAGTTCTTC CAVGRITYNEQFF
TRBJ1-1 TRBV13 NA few TGTGCCAGCAGTCAAGGCCGCAGGGTGGGTAACACTGAAGCTTTCTTT CASSQGRRVGNTEAFF
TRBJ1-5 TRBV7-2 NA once TGTGCCAGCAGCTTAGTAGGACAGAACAATCAGCCCCAGCATTTT CASSLVGQNNQPQHF
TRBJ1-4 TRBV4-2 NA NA TGTGCCAGCAGTCTCGATGGCGGGTGGACCCAGGACGATGAAAAACTGTTTTTT CASSLDGGWTQDDEKLFF
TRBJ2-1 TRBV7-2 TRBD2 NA TGTGCCAGCAGCTTGGGGTCTAGCGGGGGAAAAGAGCAGTTCTTC CASSLGSSGGKEQFF
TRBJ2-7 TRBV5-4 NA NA TGTGCCAGCAGTATGAGGGAGCAGGTCGACGAGCAGTACTTC CASSMREQVDEQYF
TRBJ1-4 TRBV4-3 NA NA TGCGCCAGCAGTTTCACAGGTTCCACTAATGAAAAACTGTTTTTT CASSFTGSTNEKLFF
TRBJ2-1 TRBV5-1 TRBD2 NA TGCGCCAGCAGCTTGGACAGCGGGGGGACGTATGAGCAGTTCTTC CASSLDSGGTYEQFF
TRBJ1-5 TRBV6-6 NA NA TGTGCCAGCAGTTACCCAAGCAATCAGCCCCAGCATTTT CASSYPSNQPQHF
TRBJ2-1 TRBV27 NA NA TGTGCCAGCAGTCCTCCCGGCCGGGGGAGCTCCTACAATGAGCAGTTCTTC CASSPPGRGSSYNEQFF
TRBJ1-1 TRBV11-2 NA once TGTGCCAGCAGCTTATGGGTTCCCGGAGGTCTAACTGAAGCTTTCTTT CASSLWVPGGLTEAFF
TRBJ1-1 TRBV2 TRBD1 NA TGTGCCAGCAGGTGGACAGGGAACAAGGCAGCTTTCTTT CASRWTGNKAAFF
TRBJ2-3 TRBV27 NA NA TGTGCCAGCAGTTTATCGGCGACTCTAGGCACAGATACGCAGTATTTT CASSLSATLGTDTQYF
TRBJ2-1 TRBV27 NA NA TGTGCCAGCAGTCGGAGGGGGGGAGATGAGCAGTTCTTC CASSRRGGDEQFF
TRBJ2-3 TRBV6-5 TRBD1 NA TGTGCCAGCAGTTACTCGACAGGGATGGGGGATACGCAGTATTTT CASSYSTGMGDTQYF
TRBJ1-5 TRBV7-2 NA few TGTGCCAGCAGCTTAGGCCCCAGCGTTCAGCCCCAGCATTTT CASSLGPSVQPQHF
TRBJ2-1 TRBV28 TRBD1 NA TGTGCCATCGAGCGGGGACAGGGAATAAGGGATGAGCAGTTCTTC CAIERGQGIRDEQFF
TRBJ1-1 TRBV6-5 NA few TGTGCCACGGGAGGGTCCCGAAACACTGAAGCTTTCTTT CATGGSRNTEAFF
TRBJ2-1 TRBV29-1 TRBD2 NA TGCAGCGTGGCCGGGACTAGCGGGGGCCCGAGCTCCTACAATGAGCAGTTCTTC CSVAGTSGGPSSYNEQFF
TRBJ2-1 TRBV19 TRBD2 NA TGTGCCAGTAGTATTTTAGCGGGAGGGTCCTACAATGAGCAGTTCTTC CASSILAGGSYNEQFF
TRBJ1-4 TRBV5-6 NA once TGTGCCAGCAGCTTGGCACAGGGCGAAAAACTGTTTTTT CASSLAQGEKLFF
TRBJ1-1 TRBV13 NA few TGTGCCAGCAGCAGGGGGAACACTGAAGCTTTCTTT CASSRGNTEAFF
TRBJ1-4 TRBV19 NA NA TGTGCCACAGGGTTAGGGACAACTAATGAAAAACTGTTTTTT CATGLGTTNEKLFF
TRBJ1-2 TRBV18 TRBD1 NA TGTGCCAGCTCACCGGACAGGGCTAACTATGGCTACACCTTC CASSPDRANYGYTF
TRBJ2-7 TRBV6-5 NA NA TGTGCCAGCAGGCCCGGGACATTCTACGAGCAGTACTTC CASRPGTFYEQYF
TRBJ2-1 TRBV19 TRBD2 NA TGTGCCAGTAGTATAGGGGCGGGGGGACCGAACAATGAGCAGTTCTTC CASSIGAGGPNNEQFF
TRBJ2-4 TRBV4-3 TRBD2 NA TGCGCCAGCAGCCGTTTATATTGGACTAGCGCGAGAGGGGGGGATGCCAAAAACATTCAGTACTTC CASSRLYWTSARGGDAKNIQYF
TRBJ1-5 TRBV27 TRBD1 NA TGTGCCAGCAGTTCCGACAGGGGGCTAGTTAGCAATCAGCCCCAGCATTTT CASSSDRGLVSNQPQHF
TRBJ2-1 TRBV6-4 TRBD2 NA TGTGCCAGCAGTGACAGGGTAGCGGGGGGGCCACAGTTCTTC CASSDRVAGGPQFF
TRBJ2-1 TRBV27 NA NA TGTGCCAGCAGCTATTTAGGGGAATCGGAGCAGTTCTTC CASSYLGESEQFF
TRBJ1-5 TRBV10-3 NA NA TGTGCCATCAGTGAGTCGGGCCAGGGGAACGGCAATCAGCCCCAGCATTTT CAISESGQGNGNQPQHF
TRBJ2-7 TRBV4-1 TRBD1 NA TGCGCCAGCAGCCATAAGGACAGGACCTACGAGCAGTACTTC CASSHKDRTYEQYF
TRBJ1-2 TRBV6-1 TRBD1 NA TGTGCCAGCAGTGAAACCCTTACAGGGGACGTCTATGGCTACACCTTC CASSETLTGDVYGYTF
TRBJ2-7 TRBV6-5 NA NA TGTGCCAGCAGTTACGGGGGCTACTCCTACGAGCAGTACTTC CASSYGGYSYEQYF
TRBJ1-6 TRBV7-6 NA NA TGTGCCAGCAGCTACTCGGACATCTATAATTCACCCCTCCACTTT CASSYSDIYNSPLHF
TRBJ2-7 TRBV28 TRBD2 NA TGTGCCAGCAGCAATAGCGGGAGCTCCTACGAGCAGTACTTC CASSNSGSSYEQYF
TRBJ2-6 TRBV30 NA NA TGTGCCTGGAGACCGGACAGTTTCTCTGGGGCCAACGTCCTGACTTTC CAWRPDSFSGANVLTF
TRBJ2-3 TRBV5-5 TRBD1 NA TGTGCCAGCAGCTCGGGACAGGGGGGGATCACAGATACGCAGTATTTT CASSSGQGGITDTQYF
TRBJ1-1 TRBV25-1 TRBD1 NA TGTGCCAGCAGGGGACAGGGAGGGACTGAAGCTTTCTTT CASRGQGGTEAFF
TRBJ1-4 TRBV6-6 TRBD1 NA TGTGCCAGCAGAGCTGGACAGGGGGCAACTAATGAAAAACTGTTTTTT CASRAGQGATNEKLFF